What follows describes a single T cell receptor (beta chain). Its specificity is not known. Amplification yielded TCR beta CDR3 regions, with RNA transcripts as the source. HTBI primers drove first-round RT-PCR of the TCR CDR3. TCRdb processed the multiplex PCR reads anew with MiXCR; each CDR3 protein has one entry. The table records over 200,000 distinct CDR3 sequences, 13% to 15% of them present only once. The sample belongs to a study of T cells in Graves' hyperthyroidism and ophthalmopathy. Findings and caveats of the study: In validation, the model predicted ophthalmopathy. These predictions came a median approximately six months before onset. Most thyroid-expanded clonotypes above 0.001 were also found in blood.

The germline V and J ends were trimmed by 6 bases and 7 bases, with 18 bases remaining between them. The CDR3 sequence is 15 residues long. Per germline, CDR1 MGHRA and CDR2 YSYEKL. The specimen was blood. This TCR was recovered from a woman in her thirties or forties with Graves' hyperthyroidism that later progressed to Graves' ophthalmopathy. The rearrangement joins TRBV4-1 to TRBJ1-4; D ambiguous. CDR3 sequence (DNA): TGCGCCAGCAGAGCTCTCCCCGCGGTAGCTGAAAAACTGTTTTTT. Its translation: CASRALPAVAEKLFF.